A selection of T cell receptor beta chains follows, all from one sample in a study of lymphopenia after photon versus proton radiotherapy. TCRdb keeps only in-frame clones here, not all; method: immunoSEQ multiplex PCR. This sample has tens of thousands of clones, with around 87% found just once. The material sequenced was peripheral blood, taken from a patient treated with proton-based radiotherapy. The receptors were gathered from an elderly man with esophageal cancer. Both conserved end residues are part of each CDR3. A D gene is named only where the DNA matches it firmly. Rows give clone size only sometimes, using once, few, many, or a class for an expanded clone.

>-|TRBJ2-7|-|TRBV5-1
TGCGCCAGCAGCAACCTCGGGGGAATCGAGCAGTACTTC
CASSNLGGIEQYF
>-|TRBJ1-1|TRBD1|TRBV4-1
TGCGCCAGCAGCCACTACGGACAGGGGCTTGAAGCTTTCTTT
CASSHYGQGLEAFF
>-|TRBJ1-1|-|TRBV7-8
TGTGCCAGCAGCTTAGTTGGTTTGTGGGTGGCAGACCGCATGAACACTGAAGCTTTCTTT
CASSLVGLWVADRMNTEAFF
>-|TRBJ1-2|-|TRBV7-9
TGTGCCAGCAGCCTTCCCGAAACTAAGGACGACTTCTATGGCTACACCTTC
CASSLPETKDDFYGYTF
>-|TRBJ1-3|TRBD1|TRBV15
TGTGCCACCAGCAGAGAAGGGGGCGCTGGAAACACCATATATTTT
CATSREGGAGNTIYF
>-|TRBJ2-2|-|TRBV7-3
TGTGCCAGCAGCTCCGGGCCTGCCGGGGAGCTGTTTTTT
CASSSGPAGELFF
>-|TRBJ1-2|TRBD1|TRBV6-5
TGTGCCAGCAGTACCACCGGGACAGTCAGGTTC
CASSTTGTVRF
>-|TRBJ2-5|-|TRBV6-5
TGTGCCAGCAGTTACGCGCCCGTCAACCAAGAGACCCAGTACTTC
CASSYAPVNQETQYF
>-|TRBJ2-5|TRBD2|TRBV9
TGTGCCAGCAGCGTAGCACCCGTACCCGCGGGAGGGTCCGAGACCCAGTACTTC
CASSVAPVPAGGSETQYF
>-|TRBJ2-1|TRBD2|TRBV4-2
TGTGCCAGCAGCCAAGATTCAGCGGGGGGGCCGACCCGCCTTTTCTTC
CASSQDSAGGPTRLFF
>-|TRBJ2-7|-|TRBV28
TGTGCCAGCAGTTTCCGGGGGAGCGAGCAGTACTTC
CASSFRGSEQYF
>-|TRBJ1-6|TRBD1|TRBV11-2
TGTGCCAGCAGCTTCGGGACAGGGTTTTATTCACCCCTCCACTTT
CASSFGTGFYSPLHF
>-|TRBJ2-1|TRBD1|TRBV19
TGTGCCAGTAGGGGACAGAGCTCCTACAATGAGCAGTTCTTC
CASRGQSSYNEQFF
>once|TRBJ2-7|-|TRBV6-1
TGTGCCAGCAGTGAAGGGTCGGCTCCCGCTGACGAGCAGTACTTC
CASSEGSAPADEQYF
>-|TRBJ2-3|-|TRBV7-2
TGTGCCAGCAGCTTAAGTACTGGGGTTGCAGATACGCAGTATTTT
CASSLSTGVADTQYF
>-|TRBJ2-5|-|TRBV5-6
TGTGCCAGCAGCTGGAGGGGGGTCGACTTTCTTGAGACCCAGTACTTC
CASSWRGVDFLETQYF